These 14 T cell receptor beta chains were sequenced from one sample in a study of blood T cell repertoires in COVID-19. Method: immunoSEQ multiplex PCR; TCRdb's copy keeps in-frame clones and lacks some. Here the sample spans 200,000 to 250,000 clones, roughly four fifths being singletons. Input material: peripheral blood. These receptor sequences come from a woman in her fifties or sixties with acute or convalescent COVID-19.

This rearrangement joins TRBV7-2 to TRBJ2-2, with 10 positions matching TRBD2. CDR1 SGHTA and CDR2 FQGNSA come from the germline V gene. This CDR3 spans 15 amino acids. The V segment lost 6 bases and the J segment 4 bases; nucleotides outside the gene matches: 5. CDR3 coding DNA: TGTGCCAGCAGTCCTACTAGCGGGGTCACCGGGGAGCTGTTTTTT. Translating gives CASSPTSGVTGELFF.

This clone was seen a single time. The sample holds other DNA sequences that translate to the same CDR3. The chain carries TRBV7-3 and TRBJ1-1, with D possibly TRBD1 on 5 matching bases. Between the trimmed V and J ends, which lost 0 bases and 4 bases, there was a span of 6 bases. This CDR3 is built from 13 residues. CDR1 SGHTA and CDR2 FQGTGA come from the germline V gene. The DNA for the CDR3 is TGTGCCAGCAGCTTAACCGGGGGCACTGAAGCTTTCTTT. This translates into CASSLTGGTEAFF.

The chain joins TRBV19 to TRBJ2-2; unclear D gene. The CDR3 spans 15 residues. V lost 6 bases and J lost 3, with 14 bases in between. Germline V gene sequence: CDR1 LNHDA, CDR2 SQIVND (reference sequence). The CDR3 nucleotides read TGTGCCAGTAGAACGCAGGTTGGCGACACCGGGGAGCTGTTTTTT. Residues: CASRTQVGDTGELFF.

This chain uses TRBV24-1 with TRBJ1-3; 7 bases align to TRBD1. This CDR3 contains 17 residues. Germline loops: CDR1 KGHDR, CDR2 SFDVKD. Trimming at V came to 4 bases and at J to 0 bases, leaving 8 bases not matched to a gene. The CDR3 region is CATSEGGVGHSGNTIYF. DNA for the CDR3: TGTGCCACCAGTGAAGGGGGCGTTGGACACTCTGGAAACACCATATATTTT.

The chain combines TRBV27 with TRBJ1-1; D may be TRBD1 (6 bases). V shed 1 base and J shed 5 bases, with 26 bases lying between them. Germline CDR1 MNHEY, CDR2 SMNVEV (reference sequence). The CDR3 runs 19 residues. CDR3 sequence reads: CASSLWPTLGTPKGTEAFF. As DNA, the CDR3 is TGTGCCAGCAGTTTATGGCCCACCTTGGGGACACCTAAAGGGACTGAAGCTTTCTTT.

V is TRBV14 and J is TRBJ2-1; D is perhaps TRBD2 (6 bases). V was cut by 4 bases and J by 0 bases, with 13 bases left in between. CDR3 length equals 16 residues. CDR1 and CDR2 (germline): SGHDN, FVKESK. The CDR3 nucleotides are TGTGCCAGCAGCCCTGGGACTGCTTTCTCCTACAATGAGCAGTTCTTC. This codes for CASSPGTAFSYNEQFF.

CDR3 amino acids: CASSFGMAGVNSPLHF. The CDR3 DNA is TGTGCCAGCAGCTTCGGAATGGCAGGGGTTAATTCACCCCTCCACTTT. The chain joins TRBV7-2 to TRBJ1-6; perhaps TRBD1 as D (6 bases). The CDR3 is 16 amino acids. The germline V gene encodes CDR1 SGHTA and CDR2 FQGNSA. V was clipped by 3 bases and J by 6 bases, with 15 bases between them.

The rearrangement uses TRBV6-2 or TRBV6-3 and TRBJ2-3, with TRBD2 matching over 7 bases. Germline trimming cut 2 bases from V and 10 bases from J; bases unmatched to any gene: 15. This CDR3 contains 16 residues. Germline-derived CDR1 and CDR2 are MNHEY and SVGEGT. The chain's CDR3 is CASSYGASGQWASQYF. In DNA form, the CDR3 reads TGTGCCAGCAGTTACGGGGCTAGCGGTCAGTGGGCGTCGCAGTATTTT.

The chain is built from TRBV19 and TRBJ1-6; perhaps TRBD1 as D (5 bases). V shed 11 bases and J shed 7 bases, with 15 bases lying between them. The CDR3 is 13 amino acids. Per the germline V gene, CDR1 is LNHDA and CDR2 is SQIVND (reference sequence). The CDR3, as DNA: TGTGCCGCCGGGGGGGACTGGAATTCACCCCTCCACTTT. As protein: CAAGGDWNSPLHF. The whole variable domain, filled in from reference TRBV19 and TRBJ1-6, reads DGGITQSPKYLFRKEGQNVTLSCEQNLNHDAMYWYRQDPGQGLRLIYYSQIVNDFQKGDIAEGYSVSREKKESFPLTVTSAQKNPTAFYLCAAGGDWNSPLHFGNGTRLTVT.

CDR3 amino acids: CSVGGGEDNQPQHF. The CDR3 DNA reads TGCAGCGTTGGTGGGGGGGAAGACAATCAGCCCCAGCATTTT. The chain carries TRBV29-1 and TRBJ1-5, with a tentative D call TRBD1 (5 bases). Germline CDR1 reads SQVTM; CDR2 reads ANQGSEA. The CDR3 totals 14 residues. Trimming left V 4 bases short and J 3 bases short, with 13 bases between.

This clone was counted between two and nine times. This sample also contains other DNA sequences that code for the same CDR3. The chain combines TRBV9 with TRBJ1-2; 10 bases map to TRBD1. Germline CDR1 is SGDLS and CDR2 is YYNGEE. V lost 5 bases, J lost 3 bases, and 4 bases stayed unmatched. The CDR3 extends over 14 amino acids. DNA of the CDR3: TGTGCCAGCAGTGCGGGGACAGGGGACTATGGCTACACCTTC. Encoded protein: CASSAGTGDYGYTF. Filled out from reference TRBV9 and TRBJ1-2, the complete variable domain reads DSGVTQTPKHLITATGQRVTLRCSPRSGDLSVYWYQQSLDQGLQFLIQYYNGEERAKGNILERFSAQQFPDLHSELNLSSLELGDSALYFCASSAGTGDYGYTFGSGTRLTVV.

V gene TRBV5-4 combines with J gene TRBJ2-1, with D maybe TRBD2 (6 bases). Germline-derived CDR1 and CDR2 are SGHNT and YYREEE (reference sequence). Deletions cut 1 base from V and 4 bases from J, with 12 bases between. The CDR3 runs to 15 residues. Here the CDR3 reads CASSLTGLPYNEQFF. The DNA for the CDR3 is TGTGCCAGCAGCTTGACAGGACTACCTTACAATGAGCAGTTCTTC.

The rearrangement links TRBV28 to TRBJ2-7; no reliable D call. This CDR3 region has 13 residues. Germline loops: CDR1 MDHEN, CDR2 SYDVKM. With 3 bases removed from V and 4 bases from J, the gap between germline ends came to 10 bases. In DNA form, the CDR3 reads TGTGCCAGCAGTTTCTCGGTTAAATACGAGCAGTACTTC. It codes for CASSFSVKYEQYF.

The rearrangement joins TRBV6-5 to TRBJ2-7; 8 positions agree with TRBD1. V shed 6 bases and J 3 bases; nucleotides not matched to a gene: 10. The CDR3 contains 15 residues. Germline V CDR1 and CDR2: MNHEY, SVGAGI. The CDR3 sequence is CASRLERQGRYEQYF. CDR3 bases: TGTGCCAGCAGACTCGAGAGACAGGGGCGCTACGAGCAGTACTTC.